A selection of T cell receptor beta chains follows, all from one sample in a study of Ad26.COV2.S vaccination and SARS-CoV-2 variants. TCRdb's copy holds only in-frame clones and misses some; the assay was immunoSEQ multiplex PCR. The top ten hold about 2.7% of the sample, which has some 500,000 clones, nearly 90% seen once. This specimen consisted of peripheral blood, obtained in a trial of Ad26.COV2.S vaccine versus placebo. Receptors originate from a person between 18 and 59 years old who received the Ad26.COV2.S COVID-19 vaccine or a placebo. The CDR3 runs from the conserved cysteine through the conserved F or W. A D gene is named only where the DNA matches it firmly. Size is omitted from some rows. Given values are once, few, many or a class for expanded clones.

size: NA
D: NA
V: TRBV7-6
J: TRBJ2-3
DNA: TGTGCCAGCAGCTTGCCCCAGGGGGATACGCAGTATTTT
CDR3: CASSLPQGDTQYF

size: NA
D: NA
V: TRBV5-4
J: TRBJ2-1
DNA: TGTGCCAGCAGCTTGGGGCGGGTCCGCTCCTACAATGAGCAGTTCTTC
CDR3: CASSLGRVRSYNEQFF

size: once
D: TRBD1
V: TRBV7-3
J: TRBJ2-1
DNA: TGTGCCAGCAGCCTCCGGACAGGGTCCGGTGAGCAGTTCTTC
CDR3: CASSLRTGSGEQFF

size: NA
D: NA
V: TRBV12-3/TRBV12-4
J: TRBJ2-5
DNA: TGTGCCAGCAGTTACTCCGGAGGTGGGACCCAGTACTTC
CDR3: CASSYSGGGTQYF

size: NA
D: NA
V: TRBV5-1
J: TRBJ1-1
DNA: TGCGCCAGCGGACCTCATCAAAACACTGAAGCTTTCTTT
CDR3: CASGPHQNTEAFF

size: NA
D: NA
V: TRBV3-1/TRBV3-2
J: TRBJ2-3
DNA: TGTGCCAGCAGCCAAGCGGGCGGCACAGATACGCAGTATTTT
CDR3: CASSQAGGTDTQYF

size: NA
D: NA
V: TRBV9
J: TRBJ2-2
DNA: TGTGCCAGCAGCCCACAGGTTGGCGGGGAGCTGTTTTTT
CDR3: CASSPQVGGELFF

size: NA
D: NA
V: TRBV5-4
J: TRBJ2-5
DNA: TGTGCCAGCACCTTACAGGGCCAAGAGACCCAGTACTTC
CDR3: CASTLQGQETQYF

size: NA
D: TRBD2
V: TRBV9
J: TRBJ2-3
DNA: TGTGCCAGCAGCGTAACTAGCGGACGCCCCACAGATACGCAGTATTTT
CDR3: CASSVTSGRPTDTQYF

size: NA
D: NA
V: TRBV27
J: TRBJ1-4
DNA: TGTGCCAGCAGACGTGGGGGGGCGATTTACGAAAAACTGTTTTTT
CDR3: CASRRGGAIYEKLFF

size: NA
D: NA
V: TRBV19
J: TRBJ1-5
DNA: TGTGCCAGTAGTATAGGAGGGTACAGTTCGGGGCAGCCCCAGCATTTT
CDR3: CASSIGGYSSGQPQHF

size: NA
D: TRBD1
V: TRBV6-5
J: TRBJ1-1
DNA: TGTGCCACCGCGGGGACAGGGAAAGGTTTAGAAGCTTTCTTT
CDR3: CATAGTGKGLEAFF

size: NA
D: NA
V: TRBV28
J: TRBJ2-2
DNA: TGTGCCAGCAGTTTTGCCGACCGTGACACCGGGGAGCTGTTTTTT
CDR3: CASSFADRDTGELFF

size: NA
D: TRBD1
V: TRBV4-2
J: TRBJ2-3
DNA: TGTGCCAGCAGCCAAGATTTAAGGGGAGACAGGGAAAGTTATACGCAGTATTTT
CDR3: CASSQDLRGDRESYTQYF

size: NA
D: NA
V: TRBV12-3/TRBV12-4
J: TRBJ1-1
DNA: TGTGCCAGCAGTTTAAATGCGGGCACTGAAGCTTTCTTT
CDR3: CASSLNAGTEAFF

size: NA
D: NA
V: TRBV5-1
J: TRBJ1-4
DNA: TGCGCCAGCAGCCCCTGGACGGGCCCTAGTGAAAAACTGTTTTTT
CDR3: CASSPWTGPSEKLFF

size: NA
D: TRBD2
V: TRBV7-2
J: TRBJ2-1
DNA: TGTGCCAGCAGCTTCCTCCCGCGGGGGGGCCTACAGGGTGAGCAGTTCTTC
CDR3: CASSFLPRGGLQGEQFF

size: NA
D: NA
V: TRBV4-3
J: TRBJ1-1
DNA: TGCGCCAGCAGCCAAGATCGCCGCGGGAACACTGAAGCTTTCTTT
CDR3: CASSQDRRGNTEAFF

size: NA
D: NA
V: TRBV4-1
J: TRBJ1-4
DNA: TGCGCCAGCAGCCGCAGTGACCGGGTTGTCATCGAAAAACTGTTTTTT
CDR3: CASSRSDRVVIEKLFF

size: NA
D: NA
V: TRBV10-3
J: TRBJ2-7
DNA: TGTGCCATCAGTGAGTCAGGGGGAGGCGAGCAGTACTTC
CDR3: CAISESGGGEQYF

size: NA
D: NA
V: TRBV12-5
J: TRBJ1-5
DNA: TGTGCTAGTGGGTACGGGGAGGGTCAGCCCCAGCATTTT
CDR3: CASGYGEGQPQHF

size: NA
D: NA
V: TRBV10-3
J: TRBJ1-6
DNA: TGTGCCATCAGGCAGGGAAATTCACCCCTCCACTTT
CDR3: CAIRQGNSPLHF

size: once
D: TRBD1
V: TRBV12-5
J: TRBJ1-2
DNA: TGTGCTAGTGCCTTAAGGGGGCGTGGATTTGGCTACACCTTC
CDR3: CASALRGRGFGYTF

size: NA
D: TRBD2
V: TRBV7-2
J: TRBJ2-1
DNA: TGTGCCAGCAGACCGGGACTAGTAGTCAATGAGCAGTTCTTC
CDR3: CASRPGLVVNEQFF

size: NA
D: NA
V: TRBV28
J: TRBJ1-2
DNA: TGTGCCAGCAGTTCAGGACAGAACTATGGCTACACCTTC
CDR3: CASSSGQNYGYTF

size: NA
D: NA
V: TRBV7-2
J: TRBJ2-1
DNA: TGTGCCAGCAGCTTAGCGGGAGTCTGGTTTGGTGAGCAGTTCTTC
CDR3: CASSLAGVWFGEQFF

size: NA
D: NA
V: TRBV19
J: TRBJ1-4
DNA: TGTGCCAGTAGTACGGAGGGAAGGAAACTGTTTTTT
CDR3: CASSTEGRKLFF

size: NA
D: TRBD1
V: TRBV7-8
J: TRBJ1-5
DNA: TGTGCCAGCAGCCCCCCGGACAGGAAAGGTGGCCAGCCCCAGCATTTT
CDR3: CASSPPDRKGGQPQHF

size: NA
D: NA
V: TRBV7-9
J: TRBJ2-7
DNA: TGTGCCAGCAGCTTAGGGGATTACGAGCAGTACTTC
CDR3: CASSLGDYEQYF

size: once
D: NA
V: TRBV3-1/TRBV3-2
J: TRBJ1-1
DNA: TGTGCCAGCAGCCGCACAGGGAACACTGAAGCTTTCTTT
CDR3: CASSRTGNTEAFF

size: NA
D: TRBD2
V: TRBV14
J: TRBJ2-1
DNA: TGTGCCAGCAGCCAATGGTTTCCTAGCGGCTACAATGAGCAGTTCTTC
CDR3: CASSQWFPSGYNEQFF

size: NA
D: NA
V: TRBV11-3
J: TRBJ1-1
DNA: TGTGCCAGCAGCTCCTCCTGGGTTGGCAACACTGAAGCTTTCTTT
CDR3: CASSSSWVGNTEAFF

size: NA
D: NA
V: TRBV5-4
J: TRBJ2-1
DNA: TGTGCCAGCACCAAGGAGAGGTCCTACAATGAGCAGTTCTTC
CDR3: CASTKERSYNEQFF

size: NA
D: NA
V: TRBV6-5
J: TRBJ2-7
DNA: TGTGCCAGCACCCCACAGACAGGTGGTGGCTACGAGCAGTACTTC
CDR3: CASTPQTGGGYEQYF

size: NA
D: NA
V: TRBV5-1
J: TRBJ2-7
DNA: TGCGCCAGCAGCCCTCTGAACGGATACGAGCAGTACTTC
CDR3: CASSPLNGYEQYF

size: NA
D: NA
V: TRBV2
J: TRBJ2-2
DNA: TGTGCCAGCAACAGGGTGGACACCGGGGAGCTGTTTTTT
CDR3: CASNRVDTGELFF

size: NA
D: TRBD2
V: TRBV9
J: TRBJ2-1
DNA: TGTGCCAGCAGCGAGCCGGGACTAGCGGGAGCGAGGTTCTTC
CDR3: CASSEPGLAGARFF

size: NA
D: NA
V: TRBV7-2
J: TRBJ1-2
DNA: TGTGCCAGCAGCAACCAACAGGGATTAAACTATGGCTACACCTTC
CDR3: CASSNQQGLNYGYTF

size: NA
D: NA
V: TRBV7-7
J: TRBJ1-4
DNA: TGTGCCAGCAGCTTAGCCCTTCAACCGGGACATTCAGGGGAAAAACTGTTTTTT
CDR3: CASSLALQPGHSGEKLFF

size: once
D: NA
V: TRBV5-1
J: TRBJ1-1
DNA: TGCGCCAGCAGCTCATTCGGACACTGGGTCACTGAAGCTTTCTTT
CDR3: CASSSFGHWVTEAFF

size: NA
D: TRBD1
V: TRBV5-1
J: TRBJ1-1
DNA: TGCGCCAGCAGCTTGGCCGTGGGGACAGGGAGGAAAGCTTTCTTT
CDR3: CASSLAVGTGRKAFF

size: NA
D: TRBD2
V: TRBV15
J: TRBJ2-1
DNA: TGTGCCACCAGCAGAGCTACCGGGACTAGCAGCTACAATGAGCAGTTCTTC
CDR3: CATSRATGTSSYNEQFF

size: few
D: NA
V: TRBV4-1
J: TRBJ1-5
DNA: TGCGCCAGCAGCCAATTCCCCCCCCGACATACGATGGATCAGCCCCAGCATTTT
CDR3: CASSQFPPRHTMDQPQHF

size: NA
D: TRBD1
V: TRBV7-2
J: TRBJ1-5
DNA: TGTGCCAGCAGCTGGACAGGGATGGTACAGCCCCAGCATTTT
CDR3: CASSWTGMVQPQHF

size: NA
D: NA
V: TRBV10-3
J: TRBJ2-1
DNA: TGTGCCATCAGAAGACTCAATGAGCAGTTCTTC
CDR3: CAIRRLNEQFF